The T cell receptor (beta chain) under discussion was sequenced for a study of T cells in Graves' hyperthyroidism and ophthalmopathy. Whole-study results and caveats: For ophthalmopathy, model prediction preceded onset by a median around six months. Clonotypes that were expanded in thyroid above 0.001 mostly appeared in blood too.

TCR beta CDR3 sequences were amplified from RNA transcripts. The TCR CDR3 was amplified in a first-round RT-PCR using the HTBI primer set. TCRdb processed the multiplex PCR reads anew with MiXCR; each CDR3 protein has one entry. The sample records hundreds of thousands of distinct CDR3 sequences, roughly 14% being singletons. Disease lasting under 3 months, a NOSPECS grade of at least 4, and a Clinical Activity Score of at least 3 were features of the ophthalmopathy patients. The study based diagnoses on clinical symptoms, serum thyroxine and TRAb, thyroid ultrasound and orbital computed tomography. This clonotype was detected many times. The antigen is unknown. The sample was blood. The source of this sequence is a man between 18 and 35 years old with Graves' ophthalmopathy.

CDR3 region: CASSFSGGGGYNEQFF. The CDR3 DNA reads as TGTGCCAGCAGTTTCTCGGGAGGGGGGGGTTACAATGAGCAGTTCTTC. The chain recombines TRBV12-3 or TRBV12-4 with TRBJ2-1; 8 bases map to TRBD2. This CDR3 has 16 residues. J was trimmed by 4 bases and V by 3 bases; bases with no gene match: 8.